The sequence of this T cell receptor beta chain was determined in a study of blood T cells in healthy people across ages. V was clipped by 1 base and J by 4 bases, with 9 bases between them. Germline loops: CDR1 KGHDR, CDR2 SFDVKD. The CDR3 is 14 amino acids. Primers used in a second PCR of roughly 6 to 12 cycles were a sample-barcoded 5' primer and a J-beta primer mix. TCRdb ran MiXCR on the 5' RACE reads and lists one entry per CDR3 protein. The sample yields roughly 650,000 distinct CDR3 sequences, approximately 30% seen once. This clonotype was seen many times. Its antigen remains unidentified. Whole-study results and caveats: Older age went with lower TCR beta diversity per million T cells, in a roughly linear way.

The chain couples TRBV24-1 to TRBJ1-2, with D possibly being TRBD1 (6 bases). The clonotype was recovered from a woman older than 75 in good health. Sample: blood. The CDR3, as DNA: TGTGCCACCAGTGATTTCGGGACACCCTATGGCTACACCTTC. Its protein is CATSDFGTPYGYTF.